The entry below describes one T cell receptor (beta chain). This specimen comes from a study of T-cell reconstitution after alpha-beta-depleted transplantation in children. Unique molecular identifiers tagged the TCRbeta library. MiXCR was run by TCRdb on the PCR reads, yielding one entry per CDR3 protein. The sample lists about 610,000 distinct CDR3 sequences, roughly 10% occurring once. V was clipped by 0 bases and J by 0 bases; unmatched bases: 13. CDR3 length equals 20 residues. Germline V gene lookup returns CDR1 SGDLS and CDR2 YYNGEE. The specimen comprised PBMCs from the stem cell graft donor, sampled from the stem cell graft. This TCR was recovered from a human donor who donated a stem cell graft to a child with acute myeloid leukemia. The J gene is TRBJ1-3, the V gene TRBV9; TRBD1 matches 9 bases. In nucleotides, the CDR3 is TGTGCCAGCAGCGTAGAGAGGACAGGGGTACTAAACTTCTCTGGAAACACCATATATTTT. Its translation: CASSVERTGVLNFSGNTIYF.